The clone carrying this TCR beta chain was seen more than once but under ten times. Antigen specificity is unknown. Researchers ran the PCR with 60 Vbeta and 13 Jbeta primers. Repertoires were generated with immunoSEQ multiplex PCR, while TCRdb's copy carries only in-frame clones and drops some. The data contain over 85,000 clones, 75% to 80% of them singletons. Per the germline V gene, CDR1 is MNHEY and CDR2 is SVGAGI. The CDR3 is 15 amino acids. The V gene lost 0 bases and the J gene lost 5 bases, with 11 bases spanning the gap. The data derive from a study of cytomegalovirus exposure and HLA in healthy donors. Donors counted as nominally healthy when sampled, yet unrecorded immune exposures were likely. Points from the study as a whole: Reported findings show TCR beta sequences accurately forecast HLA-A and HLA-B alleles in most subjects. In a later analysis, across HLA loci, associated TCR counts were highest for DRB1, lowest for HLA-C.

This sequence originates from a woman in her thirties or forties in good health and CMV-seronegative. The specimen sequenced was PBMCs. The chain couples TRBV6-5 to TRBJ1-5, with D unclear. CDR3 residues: CASSYSRGKHQPQHF. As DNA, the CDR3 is TGTGCCAGCAGTTACTCAAGAGGGAAGCATCAGCCCCAGCATTTT.